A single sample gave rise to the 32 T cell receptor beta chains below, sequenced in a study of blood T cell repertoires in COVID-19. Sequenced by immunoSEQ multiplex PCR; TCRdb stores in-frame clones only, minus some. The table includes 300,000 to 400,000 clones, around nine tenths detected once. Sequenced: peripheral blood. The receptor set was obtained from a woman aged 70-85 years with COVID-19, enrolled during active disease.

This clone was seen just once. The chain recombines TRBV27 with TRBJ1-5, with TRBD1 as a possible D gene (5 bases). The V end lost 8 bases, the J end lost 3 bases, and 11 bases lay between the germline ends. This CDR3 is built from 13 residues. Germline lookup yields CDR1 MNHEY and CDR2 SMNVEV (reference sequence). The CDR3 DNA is TGTGCCAGCTCGGACGGACACAATCAGCCCCAGCATTTT. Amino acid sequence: CASSDGHNQPQHF.

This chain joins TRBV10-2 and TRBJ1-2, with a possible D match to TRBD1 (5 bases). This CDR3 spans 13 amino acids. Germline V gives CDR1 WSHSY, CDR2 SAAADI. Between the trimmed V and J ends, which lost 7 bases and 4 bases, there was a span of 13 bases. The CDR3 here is CASTVGGGYGYTF. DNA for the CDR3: TGCGCCAGCACGGTTGGGGGAGGCTATGGCTACACCTTC.

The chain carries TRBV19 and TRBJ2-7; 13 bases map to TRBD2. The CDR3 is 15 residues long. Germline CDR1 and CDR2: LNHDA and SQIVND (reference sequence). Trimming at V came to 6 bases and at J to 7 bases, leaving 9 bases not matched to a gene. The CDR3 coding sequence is TGTGCCAGTAGCCTGGGACTAGCGGGGAAGAGAGAGCAGTACTTC. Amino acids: CASSLGLAGKREQYF.

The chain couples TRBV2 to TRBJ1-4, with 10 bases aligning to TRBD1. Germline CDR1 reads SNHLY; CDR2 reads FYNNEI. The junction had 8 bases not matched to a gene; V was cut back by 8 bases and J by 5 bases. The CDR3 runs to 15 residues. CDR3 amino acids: CASGGTGALNEKLFF. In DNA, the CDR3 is TGTGCCAGCGGCGGGACAGGGGCATTAAATGAAAAACTGTTTTTT.

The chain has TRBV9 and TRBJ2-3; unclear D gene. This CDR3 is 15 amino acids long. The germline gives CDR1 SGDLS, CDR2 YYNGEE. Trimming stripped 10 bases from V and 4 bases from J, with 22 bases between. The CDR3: CAGSRGTFGADTQYF. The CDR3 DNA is TGTGCCGGCTCCCGCGGCACCTTCGGCGCAGATACGCAGTATTTT.

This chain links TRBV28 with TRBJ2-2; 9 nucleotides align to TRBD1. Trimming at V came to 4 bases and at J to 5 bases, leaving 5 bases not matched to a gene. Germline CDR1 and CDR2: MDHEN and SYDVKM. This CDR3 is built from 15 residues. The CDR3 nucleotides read TGTGCCAGCAGTTCATCCGGGACAGGGACCGGGGAGCTGTTTTTT. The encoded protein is CASSSSGTGTGELFF.

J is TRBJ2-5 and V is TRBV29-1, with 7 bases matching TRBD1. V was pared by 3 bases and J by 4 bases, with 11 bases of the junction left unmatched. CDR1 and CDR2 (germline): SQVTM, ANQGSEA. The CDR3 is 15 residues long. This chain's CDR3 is CSVDRQGSMSETQYF. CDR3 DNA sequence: TGCAGCGTTGACCGACAGGGTTCGATGTCAGAGACCCAGTACTTC. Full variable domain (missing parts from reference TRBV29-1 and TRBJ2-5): SAVISQKPSRDICQRGTSLTIQCQVDSQVTMMFWYRQQPGQSLTLIATANQGSEATYESGFVIDKFPISRPNLTFSTLTVSNMSPEDSSIYLCSVDRQGSMSETQYFGPGTRLLVL.

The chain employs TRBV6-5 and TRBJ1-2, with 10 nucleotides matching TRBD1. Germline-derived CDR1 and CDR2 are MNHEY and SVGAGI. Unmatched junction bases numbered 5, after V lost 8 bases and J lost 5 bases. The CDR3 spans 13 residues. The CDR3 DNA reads TGTGCCAGCCTAGGACAGGGGGAATATGGCTACACCTTC. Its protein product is CASLGQGEYGYTF.

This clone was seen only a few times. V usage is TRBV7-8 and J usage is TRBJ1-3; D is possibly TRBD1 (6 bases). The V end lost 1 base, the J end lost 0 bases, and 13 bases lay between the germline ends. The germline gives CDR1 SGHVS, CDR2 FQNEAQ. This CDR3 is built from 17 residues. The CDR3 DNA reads TGTGCCAGCAGCTTAGGCCTAATAGGGGGCTCTGGAAACACCATATATTTT. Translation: CASSLGLIGGSGNTIYF.

The CDR3 is CASSPELAGYNEQFF. Written as DNA, the CDR3 is TGTGCCAGCAGTCCAGAACTAGCGGGGTACAATGAGCAGTTCTTC. The chain uses TRBV6-5 and TRBJ2-1, with TRBD2 matching over 10 bases. The germline V gene has CDR1 MNHEY and CDR2 SVGAGI. The trim removed 5 bases at V and 4 bases at J, leaving 5 bases unmatched. The CDR3 has 15 residues.

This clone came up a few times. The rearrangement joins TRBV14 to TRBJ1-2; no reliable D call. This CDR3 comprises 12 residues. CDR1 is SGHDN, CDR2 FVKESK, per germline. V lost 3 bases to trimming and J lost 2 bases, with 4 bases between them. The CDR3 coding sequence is TGTGCCAGCAGCCATTCGAACTATGGCTACACCTTC. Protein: CASSHSNYGYTF.

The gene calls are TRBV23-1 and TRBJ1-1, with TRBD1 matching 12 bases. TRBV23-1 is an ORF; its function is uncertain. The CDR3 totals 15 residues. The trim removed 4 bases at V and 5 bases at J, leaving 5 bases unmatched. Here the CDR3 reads CASSLKGQGATEAFF. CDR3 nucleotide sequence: TGCGCCAGCAGTCTAAAGGGACAGGGGGCTACTGAAGCTTTCTTT.

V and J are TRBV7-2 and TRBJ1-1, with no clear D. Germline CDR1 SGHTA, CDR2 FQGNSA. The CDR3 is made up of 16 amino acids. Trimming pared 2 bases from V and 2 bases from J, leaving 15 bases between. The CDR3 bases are TGTGCCAGCAGCTTAACCCCCTTAGATATAAACACTGAAGCTTTCTTT. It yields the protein CASSLTPLDINTEAFF.

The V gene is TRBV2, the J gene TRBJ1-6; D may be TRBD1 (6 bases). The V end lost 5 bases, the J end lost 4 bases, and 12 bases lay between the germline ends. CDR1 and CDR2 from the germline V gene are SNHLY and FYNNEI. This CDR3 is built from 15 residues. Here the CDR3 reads CASSPRQVYNSPLHF. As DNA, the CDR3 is TGTGCCAGCAGTCCTAGACAGGTTTATAATTCACCCCTCCACTTT.

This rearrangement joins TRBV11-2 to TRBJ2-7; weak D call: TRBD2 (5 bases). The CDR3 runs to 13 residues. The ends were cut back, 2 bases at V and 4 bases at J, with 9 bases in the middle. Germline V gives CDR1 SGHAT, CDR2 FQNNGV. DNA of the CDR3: TGTGCCAGCAGCTTAAGGAGAGGGTACGAGCAGTACTTC. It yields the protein CASSLRRGYEQYF.

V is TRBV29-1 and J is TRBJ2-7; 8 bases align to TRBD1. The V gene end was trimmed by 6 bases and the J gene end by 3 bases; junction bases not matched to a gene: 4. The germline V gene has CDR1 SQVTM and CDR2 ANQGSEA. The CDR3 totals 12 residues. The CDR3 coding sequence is TGCAGCGTCAGGGGGCTTAACTACGAGCAGTACTTC. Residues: CSVRGLNYEQYF.

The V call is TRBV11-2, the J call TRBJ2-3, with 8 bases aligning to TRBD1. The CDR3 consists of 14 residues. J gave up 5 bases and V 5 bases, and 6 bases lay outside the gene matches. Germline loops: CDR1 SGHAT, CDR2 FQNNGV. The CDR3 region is CASSTDRARDTQYF. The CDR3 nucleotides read TGTGCCAGCAGCACGGACAGGGCTCGAGATACGCAGTATTTT.

In nucleotides, the CDR3 is TGCGCCAGCAGCTTGGCCCCCGAGGGCGCCTACGAGCAGTACTTC. Residues: CASSLAPEGAYEQYF. The chain joins TRBV5-1 to TRBJ2-7; D possibly corresponds to TRBD2 (5 bases). Per germline, CDR1 SGHRS and CDR2 YFSETQ. The V gene lost 0 bases and the J gene lost 2 bases, with 12 bases spanning the gap. The CDR3 consists of 15 residues.

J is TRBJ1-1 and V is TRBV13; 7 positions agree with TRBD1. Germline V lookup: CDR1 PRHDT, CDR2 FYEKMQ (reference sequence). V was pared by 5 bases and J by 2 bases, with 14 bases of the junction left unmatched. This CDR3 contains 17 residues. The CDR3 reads CASSTRQGGYENTEAFF. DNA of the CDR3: TGTGCCAGCAGCACGCGACAGGGTGGATATGAAAACACTGAAGCTTTCTTT.

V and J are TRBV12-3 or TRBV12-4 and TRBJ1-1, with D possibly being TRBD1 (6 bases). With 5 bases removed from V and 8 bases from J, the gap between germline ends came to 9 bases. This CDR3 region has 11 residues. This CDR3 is CASSRTGEAFF. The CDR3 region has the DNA TGTGCCAGCAGTCGTACAGGGGAAGCTTTCTTT.

For the CDR3, the DNA is TGTGCCAGCTCACGCGAGGGACAGGTTGAAGCTTTCTTT. Protein: CASSREGQVEAFF. This chain joins TRBV18 and TRBJ1-1; TRBD1 matches 8 bases. Germline V gives CDR1 KGHSH, CDR2 LQKENI. The CDR3 extends over 13 amino acids. Germline trimming cut 4 bases from V and 7 bases from J; bases unmatched to any gene: 5.

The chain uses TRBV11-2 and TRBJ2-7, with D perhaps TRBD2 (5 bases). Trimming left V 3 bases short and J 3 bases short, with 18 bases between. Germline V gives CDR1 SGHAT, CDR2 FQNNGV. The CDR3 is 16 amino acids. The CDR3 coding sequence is TGTGCCAGCAGCTTTGATACCGGACTCCCTTTCTACGAGCAGTACTTC. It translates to CASSFDTGLPFYEQYF.

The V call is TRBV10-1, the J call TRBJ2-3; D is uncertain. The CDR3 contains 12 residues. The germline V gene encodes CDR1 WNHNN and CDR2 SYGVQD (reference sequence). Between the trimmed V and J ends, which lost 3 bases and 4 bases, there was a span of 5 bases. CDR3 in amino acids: CASSESADTQYF. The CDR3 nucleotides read TGCGCCAGCAGTGAATCTGCAGATACGCAGTATTTT.

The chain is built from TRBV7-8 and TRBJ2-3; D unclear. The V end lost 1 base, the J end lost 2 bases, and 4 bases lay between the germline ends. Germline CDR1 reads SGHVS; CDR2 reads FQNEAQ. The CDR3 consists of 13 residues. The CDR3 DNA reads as TGTGCCAGCAGCTTAGAACTCACAGATACGCAGTATTTT. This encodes CASSLELTDTQYF. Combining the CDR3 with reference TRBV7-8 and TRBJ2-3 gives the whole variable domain GAGVSQSPRYKVAKRGQDVALRCDPISGHVSLFWYQQALGQGPEFLTYFQNEAQLDKSGLPSDRFFAERPEGSVSTLKIQRTQQEDSAVYLCASSLELTDTQYFGPGTRLTVL.

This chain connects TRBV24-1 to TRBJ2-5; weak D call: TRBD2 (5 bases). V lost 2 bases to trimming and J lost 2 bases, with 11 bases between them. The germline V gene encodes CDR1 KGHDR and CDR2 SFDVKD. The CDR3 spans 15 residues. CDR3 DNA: TGTGCCACCAGTGATTCCCGGACTCGGCAAGAGACCCAGTACTTC. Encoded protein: CATSDSRTRQETQYF.

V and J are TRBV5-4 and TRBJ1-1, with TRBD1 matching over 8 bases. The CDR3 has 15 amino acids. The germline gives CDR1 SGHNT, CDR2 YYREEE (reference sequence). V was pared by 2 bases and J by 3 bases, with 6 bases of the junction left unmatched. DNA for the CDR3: TGTGCCAGCAGCTTCAACCGGGGACAGGACACTGAAGCTTTCTTT. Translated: CASSFNRGQDTEAFF.

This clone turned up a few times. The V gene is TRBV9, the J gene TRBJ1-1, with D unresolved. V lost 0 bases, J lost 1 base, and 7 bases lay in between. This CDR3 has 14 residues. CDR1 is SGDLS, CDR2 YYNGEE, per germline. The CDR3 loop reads CASSVVLENTEAFF. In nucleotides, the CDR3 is TGTGCCAGCAGCGTAGTACTAGAGAACACTGAAGCTTTCTTT.

The CDR3, as DNA: TGCGCCAGCAGCGAATTCTGGCGGGGCCTCACAGATACGCAGTATTTT. This codes for CASSEFWRGLTDTQYF. The genes are TRBV5-1 and TRBJ2-3, with a weak D call TRBD2 (6 bases). The CDR3 length is 16 residues. Germline CDR1 SGHRS, CDR2 YFSETQ. Trimming removed 4 bases from V and 2 bases from J, with 17 bases in between.

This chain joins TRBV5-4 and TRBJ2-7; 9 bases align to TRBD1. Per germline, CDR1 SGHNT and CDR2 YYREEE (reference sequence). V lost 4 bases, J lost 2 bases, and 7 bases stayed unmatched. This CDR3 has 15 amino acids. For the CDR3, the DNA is TGTGCCAGCAGCGACACAGGGGGCGCGGCCTACGAGCAGTACTTC. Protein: CASSDTGGAAYEQYF.

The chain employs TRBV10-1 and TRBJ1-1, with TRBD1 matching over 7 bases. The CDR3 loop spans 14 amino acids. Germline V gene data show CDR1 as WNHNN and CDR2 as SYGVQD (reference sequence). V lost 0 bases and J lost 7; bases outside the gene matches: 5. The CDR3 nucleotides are TGCGCCAGCAGTGAGTCAGGGGGCGGAGGTGAAGCTTTCTTT. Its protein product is CASSESGGGGEAFF.

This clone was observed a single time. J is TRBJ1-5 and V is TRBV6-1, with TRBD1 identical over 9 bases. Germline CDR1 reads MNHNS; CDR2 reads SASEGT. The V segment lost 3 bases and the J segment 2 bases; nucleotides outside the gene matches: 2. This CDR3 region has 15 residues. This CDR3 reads CASSDRDRGNQPQHF. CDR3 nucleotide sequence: TGTGCCAGCAGTGACCGGGACAGGGGCAATCAGCCCCAGCATTTT.

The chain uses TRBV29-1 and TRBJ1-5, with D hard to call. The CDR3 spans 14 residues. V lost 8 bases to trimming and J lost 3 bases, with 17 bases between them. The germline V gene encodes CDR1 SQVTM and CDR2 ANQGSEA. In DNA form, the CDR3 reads TGCAGCTCCCGAGGACTGGGGATCAATCAGCCCCAGCATTTT. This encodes CSSRGLGINQPQHF.